A single sample gave rise to the 8 T cell receptor beta chains below, sequenced in a study of cytomegalovirus exposure and HLA in healthy donors. The protocol was immunoSEQ multiplex PCR, while the TCRdb copy is restricted to in-frame clones and leaves out a portion. Here the sample spans over 200,000 clones, around 90% being singletons. The sequenced sample was PBMCs. The receptors stem from a woman between 18 and 30 years old in good health and CMV-seropositive.

This clone was detected only once. The V gene is TRBV27, the J gene TRBJ2-2; TRBD2 matches at 10 bases. The CDR3 is 16 amino acids. Germline CDR1 MNHEY, CDR2 SMNVEV (reference sequence). Trimming cost V 4 bases and J 4 bases; bases outside gene matches: 6. The CDR3 sequence: CASSSLAGAGTGELFF. The CDR3 DNA reads as TGTGCCAGCAGTTCCCTAGCGGGAGCGGGCACCGGGGAGCTGTTTTTT.

This clone has just one count. This chain joins TRBV28 and TRBJ2-2; 9 positions agree with TRBD2. The CDR3 covers 15 residues. Germline V CDR1 and CDR2: MDHEN, SYDVKM. V shed 6 bases and J 5 bases; nucleotides not matched to a gene: 7. CDR3 loop: CASRPGGGGTGELFF. In nucleotides, the CDR3 is TGTGCCAGCAGGCCGGGCGGGGGGGGGACCGGGGAGCTGTTTTTT. The entire variable domain, with the rest obtained from reference TRBV28 and TRBJ2-2, is as follows: DVKVTQSSRYLVKRTGEKVFLECVQDMDHENMFWYRQDPGLGLRLIYFSYDVKMKEKGDIPEGYSVSREKKERFSLILESASTNQTSMYLCASRPGGGGTGELFFGEGSRLTVL.

The chain uses TRBV5-1 and TRBJ2-7; 7 bases agree with TRBD2. This CDR3 spans 13 amino acids. Germline values: CDR1 SGHRS, CDR2 YFSETQ. The junction had 3 bases not matched to a gene; V was cut back by 4 bases and J by 2 bases. CDR3 residues: CASSPGLAYEQYF. The CDR3 DNA reads TGCGCCAGCAGCCCAGGACTAGCCTACGAGCAGTACTTC.

The genes are TRBV2 and TRBJ1-5; unclear D gene. V was cut by 3 bases and J by 1 base, with 4 bases left in between. Germline assignment: CDR1 SNHLY and CDR2 FYNNEI. The CDR3 contains 13 residues. The chain's CDR3 is CASSDLSNQPQHF. CDR3 bases: TGTGCCAGCAGTGACCTGAGCAATCAGCCCCAGCATTTT.

This rearrangement joins TRBV10-3 to TRBJ2-7, with a possible D match to TRBD1 (6 bases). The CDR3 totals 16 residues. V was shortened by 7 bases and J by 2 bases, with 21 bases between the two germline ends. The germline V gene has CDR1 ENHRY and CDR2 SYGVKD. The CDR3 nucleotides read TGTGCCATCACTCCCACCTTGGGGACAAGTGCCTACGAGCAGTACTTC. Its translation: CAITPTLGTSAYEQYF.

CDR3 amino acids: CASSSGQGLINTEAFF. CDR3 nucleotide sequence: TGTGCCAGCAGTTCCGGACAGGGGCTCATAAACACTGAAGCTTTCTTT. The rearrangement uses TRBV6-5 and TRBJ1-1, with 9 bases matching TRBD1. The V gene end was trimmed by 4 bases and the J gene end by 2 bases; junction bases not matched to a gene: 8. Germline assignment: CDR1 MNHEY and CDR2 SVGAGI. The length of the CDR3 is 16 residues.

In this sample, this clone turned up once. The chain combines TRBV29-1 with TRBJ2-1, with 7 bases matching TRBD1. The CDR3 runs to 11 residues. Germline CDR1 is SQVTM and CDR2 is ANQGSEA. The trim removed 8 bases at V and 12 bases at J, leaving 10 bases unmatched. DNA for the CDR3: TGCAGCTCCCCGGCCAGGGACAGGCAGTTCTTC. Translating gives CSSPARDRQFF.

The V and J genes are TRBV18 and TRBJ1-2; D is perhaps TRBD1 (6 bases). The CDR3 contains 13 residues. V was shortened by 3 bases and J by 3 bases, with 8 bases between the two germline ends. Germline CDR1 KGHSH, CDR2 LQKENI. Here the CDR3 DNA reads TGTGCCAGCTCACCCCGACAGGACTATGGCTACACCTTC. Protein sequence: CASSPRQDYGYTF.